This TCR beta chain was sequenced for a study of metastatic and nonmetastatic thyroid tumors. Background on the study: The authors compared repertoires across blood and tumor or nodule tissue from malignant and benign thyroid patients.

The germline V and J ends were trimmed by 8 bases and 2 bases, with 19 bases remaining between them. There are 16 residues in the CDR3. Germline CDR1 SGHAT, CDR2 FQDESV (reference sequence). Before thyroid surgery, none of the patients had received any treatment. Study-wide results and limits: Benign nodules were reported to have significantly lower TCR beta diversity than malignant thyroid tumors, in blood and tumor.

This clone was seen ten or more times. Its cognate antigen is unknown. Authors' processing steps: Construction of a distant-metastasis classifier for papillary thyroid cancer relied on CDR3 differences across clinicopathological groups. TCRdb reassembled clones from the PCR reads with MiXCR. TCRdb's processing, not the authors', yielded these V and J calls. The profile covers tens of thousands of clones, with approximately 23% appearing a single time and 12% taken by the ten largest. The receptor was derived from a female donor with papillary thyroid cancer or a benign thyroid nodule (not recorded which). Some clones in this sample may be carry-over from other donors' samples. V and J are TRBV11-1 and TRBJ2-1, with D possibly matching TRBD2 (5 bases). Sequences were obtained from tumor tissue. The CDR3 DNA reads TGTGCCAGCCACCGCCAAAGCGGCCGGACCTACAATGAGCAGTTCTTC. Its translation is CASHRQSGRTYNEQFF.